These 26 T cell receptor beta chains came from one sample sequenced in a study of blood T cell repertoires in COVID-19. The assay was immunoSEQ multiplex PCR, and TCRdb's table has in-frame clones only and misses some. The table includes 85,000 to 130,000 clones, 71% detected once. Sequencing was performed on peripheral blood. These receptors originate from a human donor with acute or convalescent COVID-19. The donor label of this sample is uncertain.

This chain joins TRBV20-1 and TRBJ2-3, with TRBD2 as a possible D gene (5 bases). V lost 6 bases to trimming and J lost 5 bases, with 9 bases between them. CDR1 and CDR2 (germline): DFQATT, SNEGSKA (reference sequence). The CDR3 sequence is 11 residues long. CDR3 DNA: TGCAGTGCGGTACTAGGAGATACGCAGTATTTT. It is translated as CSAVLGDTQYF.

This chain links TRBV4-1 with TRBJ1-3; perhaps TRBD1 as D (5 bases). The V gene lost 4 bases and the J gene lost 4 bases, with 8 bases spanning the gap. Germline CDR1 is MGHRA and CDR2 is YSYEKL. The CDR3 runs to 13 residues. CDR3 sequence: CASSLRGGNTIYF. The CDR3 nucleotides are TGCGCCAGCAGCCTCCGGGGGGGAAACACCATATATTTT.

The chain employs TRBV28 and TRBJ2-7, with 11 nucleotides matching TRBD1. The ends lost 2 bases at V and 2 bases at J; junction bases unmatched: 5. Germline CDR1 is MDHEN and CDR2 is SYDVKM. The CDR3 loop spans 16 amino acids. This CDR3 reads CASSLLGQGVAYEQYF. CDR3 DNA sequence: TGTGCCAGCAGTTTACTGGGACAGGGGGTCGCCTACGAGCAGTACTTC.

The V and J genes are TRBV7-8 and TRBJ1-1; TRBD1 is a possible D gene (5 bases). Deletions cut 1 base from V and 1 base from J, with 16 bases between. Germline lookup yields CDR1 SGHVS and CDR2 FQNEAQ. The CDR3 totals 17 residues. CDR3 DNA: TGTGCCAGCAGCTTAGTAGGTTTGGGGGGGGAGAACACTGAAGCTTTCTTT. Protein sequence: CASSLVGLGGENTEAFF. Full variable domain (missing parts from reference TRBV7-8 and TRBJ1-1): GAGVSQSPRYKVAKRGQDVALRCDPISGHVSLFWYQQALGQGPEFLTYFQNEAQLDKSGLPSDRFFAERPEGSVSTLKIQRTQQEDSAVYLCASSLVGLGGENTEAFFGQGTRLTVV.

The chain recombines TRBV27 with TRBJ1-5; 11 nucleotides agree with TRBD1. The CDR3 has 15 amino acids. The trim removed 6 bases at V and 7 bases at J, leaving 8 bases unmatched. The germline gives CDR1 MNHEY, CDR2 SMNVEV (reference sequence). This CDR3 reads CASRDTGTGGQPQHF. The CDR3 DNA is TGTGCCAGCAGAGATACCGGGACAGGGGGGCAGCCCCAGCATTTT.

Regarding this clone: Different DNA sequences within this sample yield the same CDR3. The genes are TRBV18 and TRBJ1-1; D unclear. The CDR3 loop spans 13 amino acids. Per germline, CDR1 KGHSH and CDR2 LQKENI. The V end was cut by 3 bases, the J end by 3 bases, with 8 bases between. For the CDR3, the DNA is TGTGCCAGCTCACCGCCAGGCCACACTGAAGCTTTCTTT. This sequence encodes CASSPPGHTEAFF.

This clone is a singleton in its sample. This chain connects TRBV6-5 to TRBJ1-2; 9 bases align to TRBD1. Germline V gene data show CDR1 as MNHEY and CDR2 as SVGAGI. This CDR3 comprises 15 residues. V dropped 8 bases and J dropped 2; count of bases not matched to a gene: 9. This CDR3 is CASEGKGQGNYGYTF. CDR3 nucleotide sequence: TGTGCCAGCGAGGGCAAGGGACAGGGAAACTATGGCTACACCTTC.

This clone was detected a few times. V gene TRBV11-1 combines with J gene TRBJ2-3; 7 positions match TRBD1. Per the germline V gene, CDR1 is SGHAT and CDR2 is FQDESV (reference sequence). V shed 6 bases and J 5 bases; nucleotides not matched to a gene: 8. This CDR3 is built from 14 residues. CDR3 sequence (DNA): TGTGCCAGCAGGAGTTGGTGGACAGGAGATACGCAGTATTTT. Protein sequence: CASRSWWTGDTQYF.

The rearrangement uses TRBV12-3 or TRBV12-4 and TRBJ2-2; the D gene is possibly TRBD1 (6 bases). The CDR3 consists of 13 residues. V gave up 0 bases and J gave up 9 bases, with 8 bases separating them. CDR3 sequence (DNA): TGTGCCAGCAGTTTAGCTTGGGACAGGGAGCTGTTTTTT. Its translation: CASSLAWDRELFF.

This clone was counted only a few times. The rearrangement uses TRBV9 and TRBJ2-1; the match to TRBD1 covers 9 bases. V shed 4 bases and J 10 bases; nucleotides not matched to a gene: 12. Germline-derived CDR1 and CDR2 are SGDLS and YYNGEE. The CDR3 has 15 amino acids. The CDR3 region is CASSPRTGVLEEQFF. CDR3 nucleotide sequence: TGTGCCAGCAGCCCCCGGACAGGGGTATTGGAAGAGCAGTTCTTC.

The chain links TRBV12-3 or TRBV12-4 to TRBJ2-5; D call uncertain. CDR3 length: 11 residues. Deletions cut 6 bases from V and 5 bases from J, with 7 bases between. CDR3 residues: CASSPQETQYF. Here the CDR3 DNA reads TGTGCCAGCAGCCCCCAGGAGACCCAGTACTTC.

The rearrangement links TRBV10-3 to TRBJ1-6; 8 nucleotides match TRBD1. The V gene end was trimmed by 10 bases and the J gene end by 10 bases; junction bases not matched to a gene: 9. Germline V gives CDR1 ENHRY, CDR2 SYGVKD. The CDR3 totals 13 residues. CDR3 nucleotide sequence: TGTGCCACTTCCGGGACAGGAGCATCACCCCTCCACTTT. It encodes CATSGTGASPLHF.

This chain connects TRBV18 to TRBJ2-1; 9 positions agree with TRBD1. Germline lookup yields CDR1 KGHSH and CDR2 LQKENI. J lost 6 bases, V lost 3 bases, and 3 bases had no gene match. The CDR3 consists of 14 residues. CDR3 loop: CASSPGTGFNEQFF. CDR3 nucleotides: TGTGCCAGCTCACCCGGGACAGGGTTCAATGAGCAGTTCTTC.

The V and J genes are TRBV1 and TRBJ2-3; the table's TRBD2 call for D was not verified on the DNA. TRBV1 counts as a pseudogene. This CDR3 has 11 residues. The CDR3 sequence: CTSSLPLAGGF. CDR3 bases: TGCACCAGCAGCCTCCCGCTAGCGGGGGGTTTT.

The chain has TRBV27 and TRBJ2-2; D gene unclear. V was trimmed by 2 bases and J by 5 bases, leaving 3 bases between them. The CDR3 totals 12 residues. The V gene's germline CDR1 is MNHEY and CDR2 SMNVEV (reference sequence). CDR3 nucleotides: TGTGCCAGCAGTTTACTAACCGGGGAGCTGTTTTTT. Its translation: CASSLLTGELFF.

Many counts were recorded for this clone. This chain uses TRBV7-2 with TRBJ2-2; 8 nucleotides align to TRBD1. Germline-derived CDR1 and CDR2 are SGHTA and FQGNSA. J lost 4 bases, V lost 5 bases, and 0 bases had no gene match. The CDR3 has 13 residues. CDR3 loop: CASSTGGTGELFF. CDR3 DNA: TGTGCCAGCAGCACAGGGGGCACCGGGGAGCTGTTTTTT. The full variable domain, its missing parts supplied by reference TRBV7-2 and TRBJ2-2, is GAGVSQSPSNKVTEKGKDVELRCDPISGHTALYWYRQSLGQGLEFLIYFQGNSAPDKSGLPSDRFSAERTGGSVSTLTIQRTQQEDSAVYLCASSTGGTGELFFGEGSRLTVL.

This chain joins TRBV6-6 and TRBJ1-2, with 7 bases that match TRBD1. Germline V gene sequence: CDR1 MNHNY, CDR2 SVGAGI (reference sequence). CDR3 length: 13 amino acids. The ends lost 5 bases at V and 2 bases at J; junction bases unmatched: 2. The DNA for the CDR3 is TGTGCCAGCAGTCAACAGGGGAACTATGGCTACACCTTC. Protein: CASSQQGNYGYTF.

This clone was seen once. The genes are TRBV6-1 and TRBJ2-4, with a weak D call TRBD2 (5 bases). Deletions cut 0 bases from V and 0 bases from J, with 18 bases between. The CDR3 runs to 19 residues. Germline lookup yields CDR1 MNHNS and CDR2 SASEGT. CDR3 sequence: CASSEALWRQLLAKNIQYF. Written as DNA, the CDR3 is TGTGCCAGCAGTGAAGCGCTGTGGAGGCAACTCCTAGCCAAAAACATTCAGTACTTC.

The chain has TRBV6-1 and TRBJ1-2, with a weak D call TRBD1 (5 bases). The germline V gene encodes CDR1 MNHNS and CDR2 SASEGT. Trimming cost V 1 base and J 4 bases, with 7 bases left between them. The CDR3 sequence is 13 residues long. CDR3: CASSEGQGYGYTF. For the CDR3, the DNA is TGTGCCAGCAGTGAAGGGCAGGGCTATGGCTACACCTTC.

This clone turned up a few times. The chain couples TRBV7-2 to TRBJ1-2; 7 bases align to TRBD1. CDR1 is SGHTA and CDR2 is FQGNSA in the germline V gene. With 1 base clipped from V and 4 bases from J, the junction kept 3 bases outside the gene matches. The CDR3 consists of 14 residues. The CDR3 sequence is CASSLDRGGYGYTF. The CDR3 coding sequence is TGTGCCAGCAGCTTAGACAGGGGAGGCTATGGCTACACCTTC.

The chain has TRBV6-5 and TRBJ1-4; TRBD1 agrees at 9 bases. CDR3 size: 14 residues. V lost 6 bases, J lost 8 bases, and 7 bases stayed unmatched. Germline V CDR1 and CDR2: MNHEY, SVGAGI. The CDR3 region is CASRQQGAGEKLFF. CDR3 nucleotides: TGTGCCAGCAGACAACAGGGGGCAGGGGAAAAACTGTTTTTT.

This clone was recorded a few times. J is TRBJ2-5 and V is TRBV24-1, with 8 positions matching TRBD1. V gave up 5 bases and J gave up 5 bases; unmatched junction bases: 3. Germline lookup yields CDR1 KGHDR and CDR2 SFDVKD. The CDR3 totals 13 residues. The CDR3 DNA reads TGTGCCACCAGTGGACAGGGGTTGGAGACCCAGTACTTC. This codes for CATSGQGLETQYF.

CDR3 amino acids: CASSQDPGGDTEAFF. The CDR3 bases are TGTGCCAGCAGCCAAGATCCAGGGGGTGACACTGAAGCTTTCTTT. V and J are TRBV3-1 (or the pseudogene TRBV3-2) and TRBJ1-1; 7 nucleotides line up with TRBD1. CDR3 length equals 15 residues. The V and J ends lost 0 bases and 3 bases, in that order; junction bases with no gene match: 4. Germline values: CDR1 LGHDT, CDR2 YNNKEL (reference sequence).

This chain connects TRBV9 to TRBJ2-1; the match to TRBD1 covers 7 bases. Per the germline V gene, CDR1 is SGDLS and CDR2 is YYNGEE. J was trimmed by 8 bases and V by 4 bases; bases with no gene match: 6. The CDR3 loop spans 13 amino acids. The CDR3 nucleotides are TGTGCCAGCAGCACAGACAGGGCTTATGAGCAGTTCTTC. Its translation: CASSTDRAYEQFF.

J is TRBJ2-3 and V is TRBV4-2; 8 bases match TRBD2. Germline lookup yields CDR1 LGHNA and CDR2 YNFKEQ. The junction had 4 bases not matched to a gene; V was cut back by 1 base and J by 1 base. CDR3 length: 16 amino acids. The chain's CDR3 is CASSQGAGGGTDTQYF. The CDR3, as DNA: TGTGCCAGCAGCCAAGGGGCGGGGGGAGGCACAGATACGCAGTATTTT.

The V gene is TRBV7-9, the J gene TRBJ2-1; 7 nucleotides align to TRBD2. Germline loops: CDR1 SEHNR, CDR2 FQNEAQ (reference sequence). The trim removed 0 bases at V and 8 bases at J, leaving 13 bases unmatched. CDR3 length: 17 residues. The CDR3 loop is CASSLASRGLDTDEQFF. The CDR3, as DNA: TGTGCCAGCAGCTTAGCGTCTCGCGGACTAGATACGGATGAGCAGTTCTTC. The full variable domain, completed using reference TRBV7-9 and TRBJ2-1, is DTGVSQNPRHKITKRGQNVTFRCDPISEHNRLYWYRQTLGQGPEFLTYFQNEAQLEKSRLLSDRFSAERPKGSFSTLEIQRTEQGDSAMYLCASSLASRGLDTDEQFFGPGTRLTVL.